This T cell receptor (beta chain) was profiled in a study of Ad26.COV2.S vaccination and SARS-CoV-2 variants. Germline CDR1 reads MNHEY; CDR2 reads SMNVEV (reference sequence). V lost 3 bases and J lost 2; bases outside the gene matches: 8. This CDR3 is built from 16 residues. A note on this clone: No antigen is known for it.

The method was immunoSEQ multiplex PCR; TCRdb's version includes in-frame clones alone and lacks a portion of them. The sample holds approximately 500,000 clones, 70% to 90% seen once. Study-wide results and limits: Similar non-spike TCR breadth was seen in vaccine and placebo recipients.

Regarding treatment: around 19 received Ad26.COV2.S at low or high dose, single or two shots; several received placebo; per-sample allocation not given. On day 63 after the first injection, vaccine and placebo recipients gave samples. Sequenced material: peripheral blood, taken in a trial of Ad26.COV2.S vaccine versus placebo. This clonotype originated in a person between 18 and 65 years old who received the Ad26.COV2.S COVID-19 vaccine or a placebo. The chain recombines TRBV27 with TRBJ2-3; 7 nucleotides match TRBD2. This CDR3 is CASSFLGGVLTDTQYF. The DNA of the CDR3 is TGTGCCAGCAGTTTCTTGGGGGGGGTGCTCACAGATACGCAGTATTTT.